The source of this T cell receptor (beta chain) is a study of blood T cell repertoires in COVID-19. Repertoires were generated with immunoSEQ multiplex PCR, while TCRdb's copy carries only in-frame clones and drops some. Here the sample spans around 450,000 clones, around 90% being singletons. Germline CDR1 and CDR2: SGHTA and FQGTGA. The CDR3 consists of 15 residues. V lost 5 bases, J lost 7 bases, and 5 bases stayed unmatched. Specimen: PBMCs or T cells enriched from blood (not recorded which). This TCR derives from a woman aged 18-29 years with acute COVID-19. The chain links TRBV7-3 to TRBJ2-1, with 13 bases lining up with TRBD2. Here the CDR3 reads CASSRPGLAGNEQFF. The CDR3 DNA reads TGTGCCAGCAGCCGACCGGGACTAGCGGGGAATGAGCAGTTCTTC. The variable domain in full, with the rest retrieved from reference TRBV7-3 and TRBJ2-1, is GAGVSQTPSNKVTEKGKYVELRCDPISGHTALYWYRQSLGQGPEFLIYFQGTGAADDSGLPNDRFFAVRPEGSVSTLKIQRTERGDSAVYLCASSRPGLAGNEQFFGPGTRLTVL.